The rows below give T cell receptor beta chains drawn from one sample of a study of T-cell memory formation after mild COVID-19. TCRdb itself ran the 5' RACE reads through MiXCR, one entry per CDR3 protein. Found here are about 250,000 distinct CDR3 sequences, 15% of them singletons; the top ten hold approximately 2.1%. The sequenced sample was PBMCs or a T cell subset sorted from them (not recorded which). These TCRs come from an adult woman who had mild COVID-19 (a few samples of this study predate the infection). Cell type and time point are not known. Both conserved end residues are part of each CDR3. Each record gives: V gene, J gene, CDR3 protein.

v_gene: TRBV9; j_gene: TRBJ1-2; CDR3aa: CASSVATTGNYGYTF
v_gene: TRBV29-1; j_gene: TRBJ2-2; CDR3aa: CSVERSTGELFF
v_gene: TRBV24-1; j_gene: TRBJ2-5; CDR3aa: CATSDPRLAGAQETQYF
v_gene: TRBV7-2; j_gene: TRBJ2-5; CDR3aa: CASSPARVKETQYF
v_gene: TRBV10-2; j_gene: TRBJ1-5; CDR3aa: CASSLNWAGQPQHF
v_gene: TRBV25-1; j_gene: TRBJ1-6; CDR3aa: CASSERGETYNSPLHF
v_gene: TRBV6-6; j_gene: TRBJ2-1; CDR3aa: CATSVSGSSYNEQFF
v_gene: TRBV6-2/TRBV6-3; j_gene: TRBJ2-1; CDR3aa: CASSYSLVRAGWYNEQFF
v_gene: TRBV30; j_gene: TRBJ1-2; CDR3aa: CAWRASYAYGYTF
v_gene: TRBV7-9; j_gene: TRBJ1-2; CDR3aa: CASSQQGSYGYTF
v_gene: TRBV20-1; j_gene: TRBJ1-1; CDR3aa: CSARALRGNTEAFF
v_gene: TRBV20-1; j_gene: TRBJ1-6; CDR3aa: CSASNPYQGVGNSPLHF
v_gene: TRBV5-1; j_gene: TRBJ1-1; CDR3aa: CASSVTGGFGTEAFF
v_gene: TRBV5-1; j_gene: TRBJ2-5; CDR3aa: CASSSMTSGGQETQYF
v_gene: TRBV7-2; j_gene: TRBJ2-7; CDR3aa: CASSSTSGPYEQYF
v_gene: TRBV20-1; j_gene: TRBJ2-5; CDR3aa: CSALAGGIQETQYF
v_gene: TRBV10-2; j_gene: TRBJ1-5; CDR3aa: CASSMVSGAQPQHF
v_gene: TRBV24-1; j_gene: TRBJ1-1; CDR3aa: CATSDPRGEGRFF
v_gene: TRBV4-1; j_gene: TRBJ1-2; CDR3aa: CASSQDGQVVYGYTF
v_gene: TRBV12-3/TRBV12-4; j_gene: TRBJ2-1; CDR3aa: CASSVRTGRWDEQFF
v_gene: TRBV7-9; j_gene: TRBJ1-2; CDR3aa: CASSLDVRASQSRGTF
v_gene: TRBV7-6; j_gene: TRBJ2-7; CDR3aa: CASSPQTGGYYEQYF
v_gene: TRBV24-1; j_gene: TRBJ2-2; CDR3aa: CATSGLDGIAGELFF
v_gene: TRBV7-9; j_gene: TRBJ2-5; CDR3aa: CASSRSRDQETQYF
v_gene: TRBV14; j_gene: TRBJ1-2; CDR3aa: CASSPGPGGTNYGYTF
v_gene: TRBV5-1; j_gene: TRBJ2-7; CDR3aa: CASSRPPYEQYF
v_gene: TRBV9; j_gene: TRBJ1-3; CDR3aa: CASSADIGNTIYF
v_gene: TRBV11-2; j_gene: TRBJ1-2; CDR3aa: CASSLSGYLGARGYTF
v_gene: TRBV7-6; j_gene: TRBJ2-7; CDR3aa: CASSLAGGKEYEQYF
v_gene: TRBV5-1; j_gene: TRBJ1-5; CDR3aa: CASSLSGGGLQPQHF
v_gene: TRBV24-1; j_gene: TRBJ2-1; CDR3aa: CATSDLGQGFVNEQFF
v_gene: TRBV12-3/TRBV12-4; j_gene: TRBJ1-5; CDR3aa: CASSISERQPQHF
v_gene: TRBV28; j_gene: TRBJ1-1; CDR3aa: CASSTAGAENTEAFF
v_gene: TRBV7-9; j_gene: TRBJ2-7; CDR3aa: CASSPSTGGQQYF
v_gene: TRBV6-6; j_gene: TRBJ2-6; CDR3aa: CASSQGLAGVTGANVLTF
v_gene: TRBV30; j_gene: TRBJ2-2; CDR3aa: CAFLGGTGELFF
v_gene: TRBV6-1; j_gene: TRBJ1-1; CDR3aa: CASRSGVNTEAFF
v_gene: TRBV3-1; j_gene: TRBJ2-5; CDR3aa: CASSRPAGRQETQYF
v_gene: TRBV7-7; j_gene: TRBJ2-2; CDR3aa: CASSAGGPGELFF
v_gene: TRBV18; j_gene: TRBJ1-1; CDR3aa: CASSPLDHIVNTEAFF
v_gene: TRBV5-6; j_gene: TRBJ1-5; CDR3aa: CASSVFPGTHGGHQPQHF
v_gene: TRBV11-2; j_gene: TRBJ2-7; CDR3aa: CASRLQGYEQYF
v_gene: TRBV6-1; j_gene: TRBJ1-1; CDR3aa: CASPGTANTEAFF
v_gene: TRBV7-9; j_gene: TRBJ1-5; CDR3aa: CASSSSHGGQPQHF
v_gene: TRBV7-3; j_gene: TRBJ2-1; CDR3aa: CASSLTGTGDSYNEQFF